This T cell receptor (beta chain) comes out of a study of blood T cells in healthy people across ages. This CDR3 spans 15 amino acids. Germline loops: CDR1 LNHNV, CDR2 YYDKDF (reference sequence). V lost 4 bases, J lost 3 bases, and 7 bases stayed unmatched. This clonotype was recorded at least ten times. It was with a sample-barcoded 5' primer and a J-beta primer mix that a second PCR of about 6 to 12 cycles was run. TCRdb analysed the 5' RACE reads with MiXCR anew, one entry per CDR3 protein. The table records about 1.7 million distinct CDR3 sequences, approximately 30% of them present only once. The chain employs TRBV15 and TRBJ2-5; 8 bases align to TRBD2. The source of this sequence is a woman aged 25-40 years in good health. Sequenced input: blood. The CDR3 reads CATSMGGGFEETQYF. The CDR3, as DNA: TGTGCCACCAGCATGGGCGGGGGGTTTGAAGAGACCCAGTACTTC.